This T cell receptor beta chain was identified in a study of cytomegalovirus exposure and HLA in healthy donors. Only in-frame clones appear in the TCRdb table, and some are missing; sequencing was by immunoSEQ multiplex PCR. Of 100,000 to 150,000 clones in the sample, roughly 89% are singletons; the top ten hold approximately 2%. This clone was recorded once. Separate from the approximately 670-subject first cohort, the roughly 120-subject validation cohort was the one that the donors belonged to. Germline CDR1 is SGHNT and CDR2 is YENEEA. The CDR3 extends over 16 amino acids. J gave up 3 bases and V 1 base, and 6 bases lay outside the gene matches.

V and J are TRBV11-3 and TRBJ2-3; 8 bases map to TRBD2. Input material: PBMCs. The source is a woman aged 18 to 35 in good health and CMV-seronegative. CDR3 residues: CASSLVGGRPTDTQYF. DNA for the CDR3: TGTGCCAGCAGCTTAGTTGGCGGGAGGCCTACAGATACGCAGTATTTT.